The clone carrying this T cell receptor beta chain was observed at least ten times. Its antigen is unidentified. V gave up 4 bases and J gave up 1 base, with 10 bases separating them. The V gene's germline CDR1 is SGHTA and CDR2 FQGNSA. CDR3 length: 14 residues. TCRdb passed the reads through MiXCR, listing each CDR3 protein once. The repertoire holds around 110,000 distinct CDR3 sequences, with 10% as singletons. This record belongs to a study of T cell repertoires in cytomegalovirus infection. Input material: PBMCs, sequenced either directly or after in vitro stimulation (not recorded which). The chain is built from TRBV7-2 and TRBJ1-1; no reliable D call. This receptor was identified in a human donor in good health (CMV status not recorded). Some clones in this sample may be carry-over from other donors' samples. The CDR3 bases are TGTGCCAGCAGCTCCACGGGGTGGAACACTGAAGCTTTCTTT. Translated: CASSSTGWNTEAFF.